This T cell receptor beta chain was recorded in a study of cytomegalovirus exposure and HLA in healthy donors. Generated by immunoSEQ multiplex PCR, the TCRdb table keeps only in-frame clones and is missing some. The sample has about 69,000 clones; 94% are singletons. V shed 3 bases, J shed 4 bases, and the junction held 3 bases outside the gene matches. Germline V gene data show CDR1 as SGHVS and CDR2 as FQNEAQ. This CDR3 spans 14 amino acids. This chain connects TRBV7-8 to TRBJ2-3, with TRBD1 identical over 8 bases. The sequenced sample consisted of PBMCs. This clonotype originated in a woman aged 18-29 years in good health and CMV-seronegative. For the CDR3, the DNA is TGTGCCAGCAGCTTTCAGGGGGCGGCAGATACGCAGTATTTT. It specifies CASSFQGAADTQYF. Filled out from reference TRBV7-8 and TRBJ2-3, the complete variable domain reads GAGVSQSPRYKVAKRGQDVALRCDPISGHVSLFWYQQALGQGPEFLTYFQNEAQLDKSGLPSDRFFAERPEGSVSTLKIQRTQQEDSAVYLCASSFQGAADTQYFGPGTRLTVL.